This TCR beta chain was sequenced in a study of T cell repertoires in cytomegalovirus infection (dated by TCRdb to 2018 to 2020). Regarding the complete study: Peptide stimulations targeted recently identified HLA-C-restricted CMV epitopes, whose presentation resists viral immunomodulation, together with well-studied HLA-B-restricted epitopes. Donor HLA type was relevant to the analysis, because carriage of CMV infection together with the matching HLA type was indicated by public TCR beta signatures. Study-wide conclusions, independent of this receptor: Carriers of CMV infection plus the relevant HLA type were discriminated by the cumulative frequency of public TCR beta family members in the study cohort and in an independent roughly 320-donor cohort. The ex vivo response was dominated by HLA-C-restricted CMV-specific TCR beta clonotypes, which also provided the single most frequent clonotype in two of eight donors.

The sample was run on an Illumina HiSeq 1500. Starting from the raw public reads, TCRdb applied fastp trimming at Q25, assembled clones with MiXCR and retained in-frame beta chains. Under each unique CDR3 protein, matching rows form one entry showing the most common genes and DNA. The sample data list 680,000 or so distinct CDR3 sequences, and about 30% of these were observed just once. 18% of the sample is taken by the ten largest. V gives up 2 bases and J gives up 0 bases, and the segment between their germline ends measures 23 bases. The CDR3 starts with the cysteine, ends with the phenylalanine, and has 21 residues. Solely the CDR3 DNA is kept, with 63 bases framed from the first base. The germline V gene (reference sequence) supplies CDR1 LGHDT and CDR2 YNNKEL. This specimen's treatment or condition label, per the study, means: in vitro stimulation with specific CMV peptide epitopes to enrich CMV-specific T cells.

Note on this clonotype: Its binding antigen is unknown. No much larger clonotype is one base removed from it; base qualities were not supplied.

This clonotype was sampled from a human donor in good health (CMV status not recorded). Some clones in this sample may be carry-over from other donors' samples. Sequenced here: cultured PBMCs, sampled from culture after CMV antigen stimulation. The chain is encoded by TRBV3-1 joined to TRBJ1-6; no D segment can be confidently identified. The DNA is TGTGCCAGCAGCCAATCAATGGTTCCCGTGGCGGGAAGCTCCTATAATTCACCCCTCCACTTT. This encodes CASSQSMVPVAGSSYNSPLHF.